This T cell receptor (beta chain) was recorded in a study of T cell repertoires in cytomegalovirus infection. Study at large: HLA-B-restricted CMV epitopes that are well studied were used alongside recently identified HLA-C-restricted ones. Study-wide findings and caveats: The study found HLA-C-restricted CMV-specific TCR beta clonotypes dominating the ex vivo response. Cumulated frequencies of public TCR beta families served to identify carriers of CMV plus the relevant HLA.

As for this clonotype: What it binds is not known.

TCRdb recomputed calls from the reads with MiXCR, one row per CDR3 protein. The repertoire holds a few hundred thousand distinct CDR3 sequences, with roughly 43% as singletons. This receptor was taken from a human donor in good health (CMV status not recorded). Some clones in this sample may be carry-over from other donors' samples. This material consisted of cultured PBMCs, taken from culture after CMV antigen stimulation.

CDR3 in amino acids: CSAFTEQETQYF. The CDR3 coding sequence is TGCAGTGCTTTTACAGAGCAAGAGACCCAGTACTTC. V gene TRBV20-1 combines with J gene TRBJ2-5; no reliable D call. Germline CDR1 is DFQATT and CDR2 is SNEGSKA (reference sequence). The CDR3 consists of 12 residues. The V end lost 5 bases, the J end lost 2 bases, and 9 bases lay between the germline ends.